The clone carrying this T cell receptor beta chain was counted ten times or more. Antigen unknown. Samples came from axillary lymph nodes draining the breast cancer. The data stem from a study of breast tumors, draining lymph nodes, adjacent tissues. Study results and limitations: Compared with basal-like, luminal-like tumors shared significantly more repertoire with nontumor tissue. Data fit most tumor T cells coming from lymph node, expanding in tumor.

TCRdb independently ran MiXCR on the multiplex PCR reads; one entry per CDR3 protein. The sample gives approximately 230,000 distinct CDR3 sequences, approximately 36% of which show up once; 3% to 4.5% is in the top ten. This CDR3 is built from 18 residues. Trimming removed 3 bases from V and 0 bases from J, with 15 bases in between. The chain combines TRBV12-3 or TRBV12-4 with TRBJ1-6; TRBD1 is a possible D gene (5 bases). This TCR derives from a female donor with breast cancer. Some clones in this sample may be carry-over from other donors' samples. Input material: axillary lymph node tissue. DNA for the CDR3: TGTGCCAGCAGTTTGGGCCCTCGGGGCTTCTCCTATAATTCACCCCTCCACTTT. It is translated as CASSLGPRGFSYNSPLHF.